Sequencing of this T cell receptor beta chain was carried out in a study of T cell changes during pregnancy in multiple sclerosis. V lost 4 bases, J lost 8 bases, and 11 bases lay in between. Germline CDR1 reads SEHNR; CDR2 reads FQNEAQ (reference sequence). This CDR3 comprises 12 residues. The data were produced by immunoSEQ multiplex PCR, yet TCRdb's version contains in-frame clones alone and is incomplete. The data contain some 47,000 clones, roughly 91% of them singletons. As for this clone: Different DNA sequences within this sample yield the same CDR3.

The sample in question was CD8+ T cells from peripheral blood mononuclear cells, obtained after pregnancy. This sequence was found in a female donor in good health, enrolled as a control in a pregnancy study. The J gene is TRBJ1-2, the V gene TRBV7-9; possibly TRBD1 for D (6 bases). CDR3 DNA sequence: TGTGCCAGCAGCTCCCTCAGGGGCGGCTACACCTTC. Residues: CASSSLRGGYTF.